This T cell receptor (beta chain) is drawn from a study of blood T cells in healthy people across ages (dated by TCRdb to about 2015). Study-level background: Template switching captured roughly one uniquely barcoded TCR beta cDNA molecule per two T cells in model experiments. Age-related changes in TCR beta repertoire diversity were measured in the study by deep sequencing normalized with unique cDNA molecular identifiers. Four age groups were formed from the donors: young (average 16 years), middle-aged (roughly 38), aged (under 70) and long-lived (around 82). Donors of different ages were randomly distributed across sequencing lanes to avoid experimental bias. The study analyzed two additional independent replicas of 1 million unique cDNA reads from the same blood draw for two donors, one aged 18 to 29 and one aged 80 or older.

V is reduced by 4 bases and J by 6 bases, leaving a spacing of 9 bases between them. CDR1 MGHDK and CDR2 SYGVNS were looked up in the germline V gene. Including cysteine and phenylalanine, the CDR3 has 12 amino acids. CDR3 DNA only is kept here, 36 bases in frame from base 1. Points the paper makes about the study in general: Compared with the aged group, more naive CD4+ T cells, fewer expanded clones and increased TCR diversity were shown by the long-lived group, suggesting age selection. Since profiling was done on bulk unsorted PBMCs, naive and antigen-experienced compartments could not be conclusively compared. Observed TCR beta diversity per million T cells fell roughly linearly with age, and a significant reduction was already apparent by age around 40. Observed TCR beta diversity correlated strongly with the percentage of naive T cells measured by flow cytometry. The CMV infection status of donors was not known, potentially confounding age-related changes in expanded clonotypes. Estimates of total diversity from one million sequenced T cells were regarded as lower bounds and underestimates.

A word on this clonotype: No cognate antigen has been identified for it. Base qualities are missing; no much larger clone stands one base away.

The 39 donors, aged roughly 6 to 95 years, were systemically healthy Caucasian individuals from Russia. Each donor gave approximately 9.4 milliliters of peripheral blood, drawn into EDTA-treated Vacutainer tubes. Ficoll-Paque density-gradient centrifugation was used to isolate PBMCs, with at least 6.5 million obtained per sample. Total RNA, at least 5.5 micrograms per sample, was extracted from PBMCs with Trizol reagent. For every donor, an aliquot of PBMCs went through flow cytometry to measure the percentages of naive CD45RAhigh/CD27high T cells. Library prep was done by 5' RACE. The reads were generated on an Illumina HiSeq 2500. A second roughly 6 to 12 cycle PCR used a sample-barcoded 5' primer and a J-beta primer mix. Each TCR beta cDNA molecule received a unique molecular identifier from a template-switch 5' adaptor carrying 12 random nucleotides. Each sample yielded at least 3 million CDR3-containing paired-end reads. First-strand cDNA was synthesized from all RNA with the Mint cDNA synthesis kit, primed by a TRBC-specific oligonucleotide. After uracil-DNA glycosylase treatment, a first 18-cycle PCR used universal primers M1SS and BC2_uni_R on all cDNA. In the source study's methods: For normalization, 1 million high-quality reads were randomly selected from each sample, with every read carrying a distinct molecular identifier. Instead of being binned into consensus sequences, reads that shared molecular identifiers were thrown out. MiTCR, set to a Q25 quality threshold and the strictest error-elimination algorithm, was used for CDR3 identification, clonotype clustering and error correction. Lower-bound total TCR beta diversity was estimated with a nonparametric unseen species model using Euler transformation. The public sequencing data were trimmed at Q25 with fastp and processed into clonotypes with MiXCR by TCRdb, which kept only in-frame beta chains. CDR3 protein sequences are deduplicated, and each keeps its most common genes and DNA. TCRdb, rather than the study authors, made the V and J calls. The sample has around 1.5 million distinct CDR3 sequences on record, 45% to 70% of them singletons. The ten largest clones represent roughly 7% of the sample.

The material sequenced was blood. This chain joins TRBV25-1 to TRBJ1-2, with the D gene not confidently named. The clonotype originates from a man aged 18 to 29 in good health. The CDR3 here reads CASSVQSNGYTF. DNA sequence: TGTGCCAGCAGTGTCCAGAGTAATGGCTACACCTTC.